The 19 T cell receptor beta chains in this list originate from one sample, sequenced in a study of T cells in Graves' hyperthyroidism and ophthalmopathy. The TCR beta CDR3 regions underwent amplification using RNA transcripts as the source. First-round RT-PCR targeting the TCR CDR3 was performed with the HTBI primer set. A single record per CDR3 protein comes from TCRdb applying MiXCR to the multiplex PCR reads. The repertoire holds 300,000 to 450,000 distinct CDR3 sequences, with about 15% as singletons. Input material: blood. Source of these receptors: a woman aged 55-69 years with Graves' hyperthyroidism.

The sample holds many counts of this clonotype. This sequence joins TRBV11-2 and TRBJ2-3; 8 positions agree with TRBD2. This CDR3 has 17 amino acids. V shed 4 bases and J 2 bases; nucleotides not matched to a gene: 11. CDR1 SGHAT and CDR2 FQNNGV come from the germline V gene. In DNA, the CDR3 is TGTGCCAGCAGCTACCGAGGCGGGAGGCCCACCACAGATACGCAGTATTTT. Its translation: CASSYRGGRPTTDTQYF.

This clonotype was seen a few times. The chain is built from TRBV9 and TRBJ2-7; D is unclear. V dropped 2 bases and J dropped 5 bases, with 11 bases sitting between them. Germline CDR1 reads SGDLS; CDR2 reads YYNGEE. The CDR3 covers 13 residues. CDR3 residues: CASSVLLADEQYF. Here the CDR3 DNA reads TGTGCCAGCAGCGTTTTATTAGCCGACGAGCAGTACTTC.

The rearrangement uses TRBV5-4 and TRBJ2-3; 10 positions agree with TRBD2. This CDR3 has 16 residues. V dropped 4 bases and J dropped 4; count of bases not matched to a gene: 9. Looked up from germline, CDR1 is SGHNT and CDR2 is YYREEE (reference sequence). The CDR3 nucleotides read TGTGCCAGCAGCCTCGTGCTAGCGGGAGCCGCAGATACGCAGTATTTT. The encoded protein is CASSLVLAGAADTQYF.

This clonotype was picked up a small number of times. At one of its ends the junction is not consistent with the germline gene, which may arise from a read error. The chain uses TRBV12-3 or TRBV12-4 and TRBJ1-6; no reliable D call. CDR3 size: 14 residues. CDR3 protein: CASSVRSDNSPLYF. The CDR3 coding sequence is TGTGCCAGCAGTGTTAGGTCCGATAATTCACCCCTCTACTTT.

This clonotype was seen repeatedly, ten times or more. For the CDR3, the DNA is TGTGCCAGCAGCGCGATTCTGGGCATCAGCTATGGCTACACCTTC. Its translation is CASSAILGISYGYTF. The chain has TRBV2 and TRBJ1-2; no definite D call. This CDR3 contains 15 residues. From germline, CDR1 is SNHLY and CDR2 FYNNEI. V was cut by 6 bases and J by 4 bases, with 18 bases left in between.

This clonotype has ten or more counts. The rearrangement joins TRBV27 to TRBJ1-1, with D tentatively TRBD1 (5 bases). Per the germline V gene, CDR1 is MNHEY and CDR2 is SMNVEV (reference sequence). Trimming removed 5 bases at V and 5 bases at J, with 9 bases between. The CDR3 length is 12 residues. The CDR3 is CASSRGGTEAFF. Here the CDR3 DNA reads TGTGCCAGCAGTCGGGGGGGGACTGAAGCTTTCTTT.

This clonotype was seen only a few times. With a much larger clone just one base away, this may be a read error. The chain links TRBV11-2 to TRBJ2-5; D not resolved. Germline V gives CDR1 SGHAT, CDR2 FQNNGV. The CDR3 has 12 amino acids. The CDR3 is CASSFLQGTQYF. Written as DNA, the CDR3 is TGTGCCAGCAGCTTTCTCCAAGGGACCCAGTACTTC. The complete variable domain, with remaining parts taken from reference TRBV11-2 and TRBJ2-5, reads EAGVAQSPRYKIIEKRQSVAFWCNPISGHATLYWYQQILGQGPKLLIQFQNNGVVDDSQLPKDRFSAERLKGVDSTLKIQPAKLEDSAVYLCASSFLQGTQYFGPGTRLLVL.

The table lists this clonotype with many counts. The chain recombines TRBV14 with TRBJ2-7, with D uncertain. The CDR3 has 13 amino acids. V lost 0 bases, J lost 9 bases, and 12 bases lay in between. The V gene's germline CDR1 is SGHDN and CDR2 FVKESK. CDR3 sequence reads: CASSQDRARGQYF. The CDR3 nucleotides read TGTGCCAGCAGCCAAGATCGCGCCCGCGGGCAGTACTTC.

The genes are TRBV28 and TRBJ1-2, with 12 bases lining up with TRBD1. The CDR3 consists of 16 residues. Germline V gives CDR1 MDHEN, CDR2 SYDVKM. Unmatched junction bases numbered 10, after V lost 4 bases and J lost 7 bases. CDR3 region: CASSSTPGQGAGGYTF. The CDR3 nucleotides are TGTGCCAGCAGTTCGACACCGGGACAGGGGGCCGGTGGCTACACCTTC.

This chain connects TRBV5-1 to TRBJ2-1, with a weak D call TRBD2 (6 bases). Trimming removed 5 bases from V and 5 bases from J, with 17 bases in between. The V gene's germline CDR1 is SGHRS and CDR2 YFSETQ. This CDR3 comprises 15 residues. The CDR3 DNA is TGCGCCAGCAGAGCCGGGACTGCTGACAACAATGAGCAGTTCTTC. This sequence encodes CASRAGTADNNEQFF.

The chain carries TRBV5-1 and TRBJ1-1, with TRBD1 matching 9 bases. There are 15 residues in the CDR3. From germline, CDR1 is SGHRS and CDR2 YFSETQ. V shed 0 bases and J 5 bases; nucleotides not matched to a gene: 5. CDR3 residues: CASSLAGTGQTEAFF. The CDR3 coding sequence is TGCGCCAGCAGCTTGGCCGGGACAGGGCAAACTGAAGCTTTCTTT.

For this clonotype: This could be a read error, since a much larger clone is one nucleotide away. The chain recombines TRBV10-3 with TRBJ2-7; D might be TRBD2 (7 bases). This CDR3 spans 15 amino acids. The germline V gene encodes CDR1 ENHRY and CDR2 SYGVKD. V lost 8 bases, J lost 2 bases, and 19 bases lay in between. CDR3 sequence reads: CAIGGALGLAYEQYF. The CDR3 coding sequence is TGTGCCATCGGGGGGGCTCTTGGATTGGCCTACGAGCAGTACTTC.

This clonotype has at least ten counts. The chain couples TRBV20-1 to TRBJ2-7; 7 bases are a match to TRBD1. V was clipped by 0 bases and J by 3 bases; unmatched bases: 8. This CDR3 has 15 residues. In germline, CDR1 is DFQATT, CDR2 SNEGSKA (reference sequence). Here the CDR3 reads CSARDRDRQVYEQYF. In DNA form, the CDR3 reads TGCAGTGCTAGAGATCGGGACAGACAAGTCTACGAGCAGTACTTC.

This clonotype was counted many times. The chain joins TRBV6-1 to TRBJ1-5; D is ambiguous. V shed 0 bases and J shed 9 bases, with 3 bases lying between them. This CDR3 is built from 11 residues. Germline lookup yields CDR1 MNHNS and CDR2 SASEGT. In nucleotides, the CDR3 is TGTGCCAGCAGTGAAGCAAGGCCCCAGCATTTT. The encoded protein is CASSEARPQHF.

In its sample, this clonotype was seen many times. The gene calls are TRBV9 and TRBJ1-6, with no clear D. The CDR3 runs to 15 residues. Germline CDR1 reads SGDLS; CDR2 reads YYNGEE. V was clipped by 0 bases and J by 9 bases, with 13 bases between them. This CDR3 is CASSVDARIGSPLHF. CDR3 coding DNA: TGTGCCAGCAGCGTAGATGCACGTATAGGTTCACCCCTCCACTTT.

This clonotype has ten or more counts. The CDR3 DNA sequence: TGTGCCAGTAGTATCCCCAACAGGTATAGCAATCAGCCCCAGCATTTT. This codes for CASSIPNRYSNQPQHF. V gene TRBV19 combines with J gene TRBJ1-5; D perhaps matches TRBD1 (5 bases). Germline loops: CDR1 LNHDA, CDR2 SQIVND (reference sequence). V lost 3 bases, J lost 0 bases, and 12 bases lay in between. This CDR3 contains 16 residues.

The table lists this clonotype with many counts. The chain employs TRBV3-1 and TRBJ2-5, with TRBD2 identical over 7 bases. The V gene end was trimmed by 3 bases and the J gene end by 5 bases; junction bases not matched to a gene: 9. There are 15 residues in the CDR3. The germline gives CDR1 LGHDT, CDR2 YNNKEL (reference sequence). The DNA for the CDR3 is TGTGCCAGCAGCCACCGTCCGGGGGGTGAGGAGACCCAGTACTTC. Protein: CASSHRPGGEETQYF.

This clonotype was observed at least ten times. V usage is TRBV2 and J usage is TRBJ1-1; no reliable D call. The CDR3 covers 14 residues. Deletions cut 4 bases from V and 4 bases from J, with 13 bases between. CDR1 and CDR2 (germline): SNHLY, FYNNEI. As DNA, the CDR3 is TGTGCCAGCAGTGTGACCTCTCGGGTCACTGAAGCTTTCTTT. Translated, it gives CASSVTSRVTEAFF.

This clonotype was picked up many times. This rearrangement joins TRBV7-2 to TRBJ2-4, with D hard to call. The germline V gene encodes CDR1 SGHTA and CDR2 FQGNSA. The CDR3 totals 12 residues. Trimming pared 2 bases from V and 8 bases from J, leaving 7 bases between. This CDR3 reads CASSLMPHIQYF. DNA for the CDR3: TGTGCCAGCAGCTTAATGCCCCACATTCAGTACTTC.